The 19 T cell receptor beta chains in this list originate from one sample, sequenced in a study of CD8+ T cells in alopecia areata. It was cDNA, reverse transcribed from extracted RNA, that served as the sequencing template. The assay was immunoSEQ multiplex PCR, and TCRdb's table has in-frame clones only and misses some. The profile shows 150,000 or so clones, roughly 63% of them singletons. Treatment in this sample: oral pan-JAK inhibitor, 5-10 mg twice daily. This sample comprised CD4+ T cells sorted from blood, obtained at approximately week 60, from a patient treated with tofacitinib. The receptors shown here come from a human donor with alopecia areata.

The rearrangement uses TRBV5-1 and TRBJ1-6, with unresolved D. The V and J ends lost 0 bases and 7 bases respectively, with 8 bases between them. Germline CDR1 SGHRS, CDR2 YFSETQ. The CDR3 runs 14 residues. In DNA form, the CDR3 reads TGCGCCAGCAGCTTGGAAGGCAGCAATTCACCCCTCCACTTT. This gives the protein CASSLEGSNSPLHF.

The rearrangement uses TRBV5-1 and TRBJ2-3, with 7 nucleotides matching TRBD2. Looked up from germline, CDR1 is SGHRS and CDR2 is YFSETQ. V shed 0 bases and J 0 bases; nucleotides not matched to a gene: 4. This CDR3 contains 16 residues. CDR3 sequence reads: CASSLAARGSTDTQYF. The CDR3 region has the DNA TGCGCCAGCAGCTTGGCCGCGCGGGGGAGCACAGATACGCAGTATTTT.

The CDR3 sequence: CASRTGTGGDEQYF. As DNA, the CDR3 is TGTGCCAGCAGGACCGGGACAGGGGGCGACGAGCAGTACTTC. The chain links TRBV2 to TRBJ2-7; 12 nucleotides line up with TRBD1. Germline V lookup: CDR1 SNHLY, CDR2 FYNNEI. The trim removed 6 bases at V and 5 bases at J, leaving 5 bases unmatched. The CDR3 extends over 14 amino acids.

This sequence joins TRBV6-1 and TRBJ1-2; D is undetermined. V was shortened by 6 bases and J by 3 bases, with 5 bases between the two germline ends. Germline V gene sequence: CDR1 MNHNS, CDR2 SASEGT. This CDR3 comprises 11 residues. In nucleotides, the CDR3 is TGTGCCAGCAGCCCTTACTATGGCTACACCTTC. The encoded protein is CASSPYYGYTF.

The chain is built from TRBV5-1 and TRBJ1-1; D is ambiguous. Looked up from germline, CDR1 is SGHRS and CDR2 is YFSETQ. The CDR3 is made up of 15 amino acids. Deletions cut 0 bases from V and 1 base from J, with 10 bases between. The CDR3 loop reads CASSLGVTGNTEAFF. For the CDR3, the DNA is TGCGCCAGCAGCTTGGGAGTGACGGGGAACACTGAAGCTTTCTTT.

Remarks on this clone: Other DNA sequences of this sample code for an identical CDR3. This chain uses TRBV30 with TRBJ1-1; D is ambiguous. CDR3 size: 12 residues. Germline CDR1 reads GTSNPN; CDR2 reads SVGIG (reference sequence). V lost 2 bases and J 0 bases, leaving 4 bases between the germline ends. CDR3 protein: CAWSRLNTEAFF. The CDR3, as DNA: TGTGCCTGGAGTCGGTTGAACACTGAAGCTTTCTTT. Drawing the rest from reference TRBV30 and TRBJ1-1, the complete variable domain is SQTIHQWPATLVQPVGSPLSLECTVEGTSNPNLYWYRQAAGRGLQLLFYSVGIGQISSEVPQNLSASRPQDRQFILSSKKLLLSDSGFYLCAWSRLNTEAFFGQGTRLTVV.

The J gene is TRBJ1-1, the V gene TRBV25-1, with a possible D match to TRBD1 (6 bases). CDR1 and CDR2 (germline): MGHDK, SYGVNS. This CDR3 region has 15 residues. Trimming took off 6 bases at V and 0 bases at J, with 14 bases between the two ends. CDR3 DNA: TGTGCCAGCAGCCAAAAACAGGGATTGAACACTGAAGCTTTCTTT. Translating gives CASSQKQGLNTEAFF.

Comments on this clone: Other nucleotide sequences in the sample specify the same CDR3. The chain joins TRBV30 to TRBJ2-7, with a possible D match to TRBD1 (6 bases). The V gene lost 3 bases and the J gene lost 4 bases, with 7 bases spanning the gap. CDR1 GTSNPN and CDR2 SVGIG come from the germline V gene (reference sequence). The CDR3 has 11 residues. The CDR3 protein is CAWRQGYEQYF. Here the CDR3 DNA reads TGTGCCTGGAGACAGGGTTACGAGCAGTACTTC.

The chain links TRBV15 to TRBJ1-4, with 7 bases aligning to TRBD1. The CDR3 spans 14 residues. CDR1 and CDR2 from the germline V gene are LNHNV and YYDKDF (reference sequence). J was trimmed by 4 bases and V by 2 bases; bases with no gene match: 1. CDR3: CATSRSGGNEKLFF. DNA for the CDR3: TGTGCCACCAGCAGATCAGGGGGTAATGAAAAACTGTTTTTT.

The rearrangement joins TRBV29-1 to TRBJ2-7; D could derive from TRBD1 or TRBD2 (5 bases each). Germline V CDR1 and CDR2: SQVTM, ANQGSEA. The CDR3 contains 11 residues. V lost 4 bases, J lost 5 bases, and 9 bases lay in between. CDR3 sequence (DNA): TGCAGCGTTGCCGGGGCCCACGAGCAGTACTTC. Its protein is CSVAGAHEQYF.

The gene calls are TRBV19 and TRBJ2-4; TRBD1 matches 8 bases. This CDR3 comprises 15 residues. V trimming: 7 bases; J trimming: 4 bases; junction bases outside the gene matches: 9. Germline CDR1 reads LNHDA; CDR2 reads SQIVND (reference sequence). DNA of the CDR3: TGTGCCAGTAACCCCAACAGGGGGGCAAAAAACATTCAGTACTTC. This gives the protein CASNPNRGAKNIQYF.

With regard to this clone: Other DNA sequences in the sample encode the same CDR3. This chain connects TRBV25-1 to TRBJ1-2; 9 bases line up with TRBD1. The CDR3 extends over 15 amino acids. Germline values: CDR1 MGHDK, CDR2 SYGVNS. With 2 bases clipped from V and 3 bases from J, the junction kept 4 bases outside the gene matches. The CDR3 region has the DNA TGTGCCAGCAGTGAAGGAACAGGGGGCTACTATGGCTACACCTTC. Protein product: CASSEGTGGYYGYTF.

The chain combines TRBV18 with TRBJ1-2; the D gene is possibly TRBD1 (5 bases). The CDR3 runs 14 residues. Germline lookup yields CDR1 KGHSH and CDR2 LQKENI. The ends were cut back, 3 bases at V and 6 bases at J, with 14 bases in the middle. CDR3 amino acids: CASSPGTPKHGYTF. For the CDR3, the DNA is TGTGCCAGCTCACCCGGGACCCCAAAGCATGGCTACACCTTC.

This clone was detected once. The chain employs TRBV5-6 and TRBJ1-2; TRBD1 matches at 9 bases. Trimming at V came to 1 base and at J to 7 bases, leaving 8 bases not matched to a gene. This CDR3 contains 15 residues. The germline V gene encodes CDR1 SGHDT and CDR2 YYEEEE. The CDR3 DNA reads TGTGCCAGCAGCTTGCCGGGACAGGGTGGCGGTGGCTACACCTTC. This gives the protein CASSLPGQGGGGYTF. The whole variable domain, filled in from reference TRBV5-6 and TRBJ1-2, reads DAGVTQSPTHLIKTRGQQVTLRCSPKSGHDTVSWYQQALGQGPQFIFQYYEEEERQRGNFPDRFSGHQFPNYSSELNVNALLLGDSALYLCASSLPGQGGGGYTFGSGTRLTVV.

Written as DNA, the CDR3 is TGTGCTTCTGAGGCAGGGTTTTTCAATTCACCCCTCCACTTT. Translating it yields CASEAGFFNSPLHF. The chain joins TRBV30 to TRBJ1-6, with TRBD1 as a possible D gene (5 bases). The CDR3 consists of 14 residues. Germline V gene data show CDR1 as GTSNPN and CDR2 as SVGIG (reference sequence).

The chain joins TRBV30 to TRBJ2-5; D is ambiguous. CDR3 length: 18 residues. Germline-derived CDR1 and CDR2 are GTSNPN and SVGIG (reference sequence). The V gene lost 0 bases and the J gene lost 4 bases, with 24 bases spanning the gap. This CDR3 is CAWSVPVWASLASETQYF. The CDR3 coding sequence is TGTGCCTGGAGTGTACCTGTATGGGCCTCGCTCGCGTCAGAGACCCAGTACTTC.

This clone was picked up one time. The rearrangement joins TRBV30 to TRBJ2-5; the D is unclear. The germline V gene encodes CDR1 GTSNPN and CDR2 SVGIG (reference sequence). This CDR3 region has 15 residues. V lost 2 bases, J lost 1 base, and 14 bases lay in between. The CDR3 bases are TGTGCCTGGAGTCGAAGAAGGCACCCCCAAGAGACCCAGTACTTC. Translating it yields CAWSRRRHPQETQYF. Looking up the rest from reference TRBV30 and TRBJ2-5 gives the full variable domain: SQTIHQWPATLVQPVGSPLSLECTVEGTSNPNLYWYRQAAGRGLQLLFYSVGIGQISSEVPQNLSASRPQDRQFILSSKKLLLSDSGFYLCAWSRRRHPQETQYFGPGTRLLVL.

The V and J genes are TRBV10-3 and TRBJ1-2; TRBD1 matches 8 bases. In germline, CDR1 is ENHRY, CDR2 SYGVKD. V lost 1 base, J lost 8 bases, and 6 bases stayed unmatched. The CDR3 is made up of 14 amino acids. CDR3 DNA sequence: TGTGCCATCAGTGAGTTGACAGGGGCGGAAGGCTACACCTTC. Translated: CAISELTGAEGYTF.

The chain uses TRBV29-1 and TRBJ1-1; 9 positions match TRBD1. Germline CDR1 SQVTM, CDR2 ANQGSEA. The CDR3 sequence is 14 residues long. V was pared by 7 bases and J by 5 bases, with 11 bases of the junction left unmatched. The chain's CDR3 is CSAAVGQGETEAFF. The CDR3 coding sequence is TGCAGCGCCGCCGTGGGACAGGGAGAGACTGAAGCTTTCTTT.